This is a list of T cell receptor beta chains from one sample in a study of shared clonotypes between healthy human individuals. Only in-frame clones appear in the TCRdb table, and some are missing; sequencing was by immunoSEQ multiplex PCR. The sample has about 460,000 clones, roughly three quarters seen once. The sample was PBMCs. The receptors originated from a woman between 40 and 55 years old in good health. Some clones in this sample may be carry-over from other donors' samples. CDR3s include the opening cysteine and the closing phenylalanine or tryptophan. The order of the fields is J gene, clone size, V gene, D gene, CDR3 protein, CDR3 DNA. A D gene is named only where the DNA matches it firmly. Some rows mark clone size as missing; the rest say once, few, many or name a class of expanded clone.

>TRBJ2-7|NA|TRBV6-1|TRBD1
CASKTGQGPSYEQYF
TGTGCCAGCAAGACGGGACAGGGACCGTCCTACGAGCAGTACTTC
>TRBJ2-7|once|TRBV2|NA
CASSEAGTQFYEQYF
TGTGCCAGCAGTGAGGCCGGGACACAATTCTACGAGCAGTACTTC
>TRBJ1-2|NA|TRBV18|NA
CASSPPGGGSYGYTF
TGTGCCAGCTCACCACCGGGTGGCGGAAGCTATGGCTACACCTTC
>TRBJ2-1|NA|TRBV14|NA
CASSQGHQGTYEQFF
TGTGCCAGCAGCCAGGGACACCAAGGCACCTATGAGCAGTTCTTC
>TRBJ2-7|once|TRBV5-1|NA
CASSLDSHEQYF
TGCGCCAGCAGCTTGGACAGTCACGAGCAGTACTTC
>TRBJ2-5|NA|TRBV11-2|TRBD1
CASRGRTGGQETQYF
TGTGCCAGCAGAGGTCGGACAGGGGGCCAAGAGACCCAGTACTTC
>TRBJ1-4|NA|TRBV28|NA
CASSIGGGATNEKLFF
TGTGCCAGCAGTATCGGTGGTGGGGCGACTAATGAAAAACTGTTTTTT
>TRBJ1-1|NA|TRBV10-2|NA
CASSARGFVKEKGEAFF
TGCGCCAGCAGCGCCCGGGGTTTCGTGAAGGAAAAGGGTGAAGCTTTCTTT
>TRBJ2-1|NA|TRBV30|TRBD1
CAWRTGGTDNEQFF
TGTGCCTGGAGGACAGGGGGCACTGACAATGAGCAGTTCTTC
>TRBJ2-7|NA|TRBV7-2|TRBD1
CASSPGQGRYEQYF
TGTGCCAGCAGCCCCGGACAGGGGCGTTACGAGCAGTACTTC
>TRBJ2-2|NA|TRBV30|TRBD2
CASKPRLAGEAGELFF
TGTGCCTCTAAACCCCGACTAGCGGGAGAAGCCGGGGAGCTGTTTTTT